A single sample is the source of the 25 T cell receptor beta chains below, sequenced in a study of beta chain features in type 1 diabetes. Expressed TCRB transcripts were sequenced because the isolated RNA had all been reverse transcribed beforehand. Profiling relied on immunoSEQ multiplex PCR, and the TCRdb table lists in-frame clones only, not all of them. The table lists more than 130,000 clones, 6.9% of them singletons, with about 1.3% in the top ten. Sequencing was carried out using central memory CD4+ T cells from blood. The receptor set was obtained from a woman aged 25 to 39 in good health.

This clone was observed many times. The V call is TRBV28, the J call TRBJ2-5, with 10 bases matching TRBD1. V dropped 6 bases and J dropped 1; count of bases not matched to a gene: 5. The CDR3 length is 15 residues. In germline, CDR1 is MDHEN, CDR2 SYDVKM. The CDR3 bases are TGTGCCAGCAGCCGGACAGGGGGGCGCCAAGAGACCCAGTACTTC. It yields the protein CASSRTGGRQETQYF.

This clone has at least ten counts. The J gene is TRBJ1-1, the V gene TRBV5-1; D is undetermined. The V gene's germline CDR1 is SGHRS and CDR2 YFSETQ. Trimming left V 0 bases short and J 1 base short, with 10 bases between. CDR3 length: 15 residues. The CDR3 loop reads CASSLVATPNTEAFF. The CDR3 DNA reads as TGCGCCAGCAGCTTGGTCGCGACTCCGAACACTGAAGCTTTCTTT.

The table lists this clone with a few counts. The CDR3 DNA reads TGTGCCATCAGTGAGTCGGGGCACGAGACCCAGTACTTC. It specifies CAISESGHETQYF. The genes are TRBV10-3 and TRBJ2-5, with D perhaps matching TRBD1 (5 bases). Looked up from germline, CDR1 is ENHRY and CDR2 is SYGVKD. This CDR3 region has 13 residues. Trimming cost V 0 bases and J 5 bases, with 7 bases left between them.

This clone has ten or more counts. The chain carries TRBV4-2 and TRBJ2-5, with D tentatively TRBD2 (5 bases). The CDR3 is 15 amino acids. V dropped 4 bases and J dropped 7 bases, with 19 bases sitting between them. Germline V CDR1 and CDR2: LGHNA, YNFKEQ. The CDR3, as DNA: TGTGCCAGCAGCCCCGTGGGAGAGGGCCGGTCGACCCAGTACTTC. This encodes CASSPVGEGRSTQYF.

The rearrangement uses TRBV7-9 and TRBJ1-3, with a tentative D call TRBD1 (6 bases). CDR3 size: 15 residues. With 5 bases removed from V and 0 bases from J, the gap between germline ends came to 11 bases. The germline V gene has CDR1 SEHNR and CDR2 FQNEAQ (reference sequence). The CDR3 DNA sequence: TGTGCCAGCAGCCAGGACAGAATCTCTGGAAACACCATATATTTT. This encodes CASSQDRISGNTIYF.

Concerning this clone: Distinct nucleotide sequences in the sample also encode this CDR3. V is TRBV10-3 and J is TRBJ2-7; TRBD2 is a possible D gene (5 bases). The V end lost 5 bases, the J end lost 2 bases, and 10 bases lay between the germline ends. The CDR3 contains 13 residues. Germline CDR1 reads ENHRY; CDR2 reads SYGVKD. CDR3 sequence reads: CAISRGSAYEQYF. The CDR3 DNA sequence: TGTGCCATCAGTCGGGGTTCGGCCTACGAGCAGTACTTC.

CDR3 coding DNA: TGTGCCAGTAGTATTCGGTGGGGCCCTGTCTACGAGCAGTACTTC. Its translation is CASSIRWGPVYEQYF. The rearrangement joins TRBV19 to TRBJ2-7, with D possibly TRBD1 on 5 matching bases. V lost 3 bases to trimming and J lost 3 bases, with 15 bases between them. Germline V lookup: CDR1 LNHDA, CDR2 SQIVND (reference sequence). The CDR3 loop spans 15 amino acids.

In this sample, this clone turned up a few times. Other DNA sequences within the sample encode an identical CDR3. The CDR3 loop reads CASSLRGKETQYF. The CDR3 DNA reads as TGCGCCAGCAGCTTGCGGGGGAAAGAGACCCAGTACTTC. The chain uses TRBV5-1 and TRBJ2-5; D is possibly TRBD2 (6 bases). The CDR3 spans 13 residues. In germline, CDR1 is SGHRS, CDR2 YFSETQ. V dropped 1 base and J dropped 3 bases, with 7 bases sitting between them.

This clone appeared a few times. V gene TRBV7-9 combines with J gene TRBJ1-4; D gene unclear. Germline-derived CDR1 and CDR2 are SEHNR and FQNEAQ (reference sequence). V lost 3 bases and J 7 bases, leaving 9 bases between the germline ends. The CDR3 runs 13 residues. Here the CDR3 DNA reads TGTGCCAGCAGCTTTCCCAGTGGTGAAAAACTGTTTTTT. This encodes CASSFPSGEKLFF.

This clone came up a few times. The chain couples TRBV29-1 to TRBJ1-3, with D unresolved. V was trimmed by 3 bases and J by 4 bases, leaving 4 bases between them. The CDR3 is made up of 11 amino acids. Germline assignment: CDR1 SQVTM and CDR2 ANQGSEA. As DNA, the CDR3 is TGCAGCGTTGATCAGGGAAACACCATATATTTT. This sequence encodes CSVDQGNTIYF.

This chain connects TRBV11-2 to TRBJ2-5, with D possibly being TRBD2 (6 bases). The germline V gene encodes CDR1 SGHAT and CDR2 FQNNGV. The CDR3 length is 13 residues. Trimming removed 3 bases from V and 5 bases from J, with 10 bases in between. This chain's CDR3 is CASSFGSLETQYF. The CDR3 nucleotides read TGTGCCAGCAGCTTCGGGAGCTTGGAGACCCAGTACTTC.

This chain connects TRBV19 to TRBJ2-7; TRBD1 is a possible D gene (6 bases). Germline V gives CDR1 LNHDA, CDR2 SQIVND (reference sequence). The CDR3 consists of 13 residues. Trimming removed 5 bases at V and 7 bases at J, with 15 bases between. CDR3 protein: CASSLNRDGEQYF. In nucleotides, the CDR3 is TGTGCCAGTAGTCTCAACAGGGATGGGGAGCAGTACTTC.

There are a few counts of this clone. This chain links TRBV7-2 with TRBJ2-1; maybe TRBD2 (6 bases). Between the trimmed V and J ends, which lost 10 bases and 5 bases, there was a span of 15 bases. The length of the CDR3 is 13 residues. From germline, CDR1 is SGHTA and CDR2 FQGNSA. The CDR3 DNA sequence: TGTGCCATAGCCACCGGGACTCACAATGAGCAGTTCTTC. Translation gives CAIATGTHNEQFF.

CDR3: CASSEAGQGFSYEQYF. CDR3 DNA: TGTGCCAGCAGTGAAGCGGGACAGGGGTTCTCCTACGAGCAGTACTTC. This chain links TRBV6-1 with TRBJ2-7; TRBD1 matches 10 bases. The junction had 2 bases not matched to a gene; V was cut back by 0 bases and J by 0 bases. The CDR3 sequence is 16 residues long. Germline V gives CDR1 MNHNS, CDR2 SASEGT.

The chain uses TRBV4-2 and TRBJ1-4; D is uncertain. The CDR3 contains 18 residues. Germline V gene sequence: CDR1 LGHNA, CDR2 YNFKEQ. Deletions cut 0 bases from V and 8 bases from J, with 22 bases between. Written as DNA, the CDR3 is TGTGCCAGCAGCCAAGATCCCGGCACGATACCCGCCAGGGAAAAACTGTTTTTT. Amino acids: CASSQDPGTIPAREKLFF.

This clone was seen a few times. The genes are TRBV7-2 and TRBJ1-4, with D unclear. Trimming shortened V by 4 bases and J by 3 bases, and 9 bases separated the two germline ends. CDR1 and CDR2 from the germline V gene are SGHTA and FQGNSA. This CDR3 region has 14 residues. CDR3 residues: CASSSGWSNEKLFF. Written as DNA, the CDR3 is TGTGCCAGCAGCTCGGGGTGGTCTAATGAAAAACTGTTTTTT. The variable domain in full, with the rest retrieved from reference TRBV7-2 and TRBJ1-4, is GAGVSQSPSNKVTEKGKDVELRCDPISGHTALYWYRQSLGQGLEFLIYFQGNSAPDKSGLPSDRFSAERTGGSVSTLTIQRTQQEDSAVYLCASSSGWSNEKLFFGSGTQLSVL.

The V gene is TRBV19, the J gene TRBJ2-2; TRBD1 matches 10 bases. The CDR3 consists of 16 residues. V gave up 4 bases and J gave up 2 bases; unmatched junction bases: 4. Germline values: CDR1 LNHDA, CDR2 SQIVND (reference sequence). The CDR3 region has the DNA TGTGCCAGTAGTACCCGGACAGGGGGAAACACCGGGGAGCTGTTTTTT. Translation gives CASSTRTGGNTGELFF.

The table lists this clone with a few counts. The DNA for the CDR3 is TGTGCCAGCAGCTTTAGCGGGAGGGCCTCCAATGAGCAGTTCTTC. It encodes CASSFSGRASNEQFF. The V and J genes are TRBV9 and TRBJ2-1; TRBD2 aligns across 11 bases. This CDR3 is 15 amino acids long. J gave up 6 bases and V 4 bases, and 6 bases lay outside the gene matches. CDR1 and CDR2 (germline): SGDLS, YYNGEE.

This clone has a handful of counts. This chain uses TRBV27 with TRBJ1-1; D is possibly TRBD1 (6 bases). CDR3 length: 12 amino acids. The germline V and J ends were trimmed by 5 bases and 11 bases, with 15 bases remaining between them. The germline gives CDR1 MNHEY, CDR2 SMNVEV (reference sequence). CDR3 sequence: CASSTLTGSAFF. CDR3 in DNA: TGTGCCAGCAGTACCTTAACAGGGTCGGCTTTCTTT.

This clone was recorded a few times. The chain combines TRBV5-4 with TRBJ2-7, with D hard to call. CDR1 is SGHNT, CDR2 YYREEE, per germline (reference sequence). This CDR3 has 12 residues. V lost 4 bases, J lost 3 bases, and 8 bases lay in between. CDR3 coding DNA: TGTGCCAGCAGCGTAAGAGACTACGAGCAGTACTTC. It specifies CASSVRDYEQYF.

This clone has only a few counts. The chain recombines TRBV14 with TRBJ2-1; D call uncertain. CDR1 and CDR2 (germline): SGHDN, FVKESK. V lost 4 bases, J lost 8 bases, and 21 bases lay in between. This CDR3 is built from 16 residues. CDR3: CASSRRSLNLIHEQFF. The CDR3, as DNA: TGTGCCAGCAGCCGCAGGTCCCTCAACCTAATTCATGAGCAGTTCTTC.

The V gene is TRBV5-4, the J gene TRBJ2-5; perhaps TRBD1 as D (5 bases). The CDR3 has 13 amino acids. With 6 bases removed from V and 2 bases from J, the gap between germline ends came to 11 bases. The germline CDR1 and CDR2 sequences are SGHNT and YYREEE (reference sequence). CDR3 residues: CASTFTGQETQYF. CDR3 DNA sequence: TGTGCCAGCACTTTCACAGGACAAGAGACCCAGTACTTC.

CDR3 DNA: TGTGCCATCAGCAAAGGACAGGACCGTTCCACAGATACGCAGTATTTT. Residues: CAISKGQDRSTDTQYF. The J gene is TRBJ2-3, the V gene TRBV10-3, with 7 bases identical to TRBD1. The V gene's germline CDR1 is ENHRY and CDR2 SYGVKD. The V segment lost 6 bases and the J segment 2 bases; nucleotides outside the gene matches: 11. The CDR3 extends over 16 amino acids.

The table lists this clone with a few counts. The chain combines TRBV11-3 with TRBJ2-3, with 9 nucleotides matching TRBD1. V shed 1 base, J shed 0 bases, and the junction held 2 bases outside the gene matches. The CDR3 runs to 16 residues. From germline, CDR1 is SGHNT and CDR2 YENEEA. The CDR3 here is CASSLATGGSTDTQYF. The CDR3 bases are TGTGCCAGCAGCTTAGCGACAGGGGGAAGCACAGATACGCAGTATTTT.

This clone showed up just a few times. The chain joins TRBV18 to TRBJ2-7, with D perhaps matching TRBD1 (5 bases). Germline values: CDR1 KGHSH, CDR2 LQKENI. V lost 2 bases and J lost 0, with 8 bases in between. The CDR3 is 14 amino acids. Here the CDR3 reads CASSPSGSSYEQYF. The CDR3 DNA is TGTGCCAGCTCACCATCAGGGTCCTCCTACGAGCAGTACTTC.